The 15 T cell receptor beta chains below come from one sample, sequenced in a study of identical twins (dated by TCRdb to the mid-2010s). Library preparation was by 5' RACE. The sequencing machine was an Illumina HiSeq 2000. Using fastp at Q25 and MiXCR, TCRdb reprocessed the public reads and kept productive beta chains. Entries are consolidated by CDR3 protein sequence, retaining the most common genes and DNA. The sample table lists about 890,000 distinct CDR3 sequences, around an eighth of them with a count of one. Jointly, the top ten make up about 1.5% of the sample. This sample was shared with a second study, whose subject was yellow fever vaccine responses in identical twins.

The sample consisted of PBMCs. The source of these receptors is a young woman in good health.

The chain is built from TRBV29-1 and TRBJ2-1; maybe TRBD2 (5 bases). The germline V gene encodes CDR1 SQVTM and CDR2 ANQGSEA. The CDR3 is made up of 14 amino acids. Trimming cost V 1 base and J 9 bases, with 16 bases left between them. The CDR3 DNA reads as TGCAGCGTTGAAGGGAGGTGGCCGGCGGGTGAGCAGTTCTTC. Translated: CSVEGRWPAGEQFF.

The J gene is TRBJ2-2, the V gene TRBV7-6; tentative D call: TRBD1 (5 bases). Germline CDR1 is SGHVS and CDR2 is FNYEAQ. Trimming stripped 2 bases from V and 0 bases from J, with 10 bases between. The CDR3 is 16 amino acids. The CDR3 sequence is CASSLLGQTNTGELFF. DNA for the CDR3: TGTGCCAGCAGCTTACTTGGACAAACGAACACCGGGGAGCTGTTTTTT.

This clonotype showed up just a few times. The chain uses TRBV4-2 and TRBJ2-3; 10 positions agree with TRBD2. Germline lookup yields CDR1 LGHNA and CDR2 YNFKEQ. The CDR3 contains 19 residues. Trimming cost V 1 base and J 2 bases; bases outside gene matches: 12. CDR3 nucleotides: TGTGCCAGCAGCCAAGTCCCCGGGGGTAGCGGGGGGAACACAGATACGCAGTATTTT. This translates into CASSQVPGGSGGNTDTQYF.

This clonotype was found a few times. The chain links TRBV5-1 to TRBJ2-5, with 13 bases that match TRBD2. Trimming cost V 4 bases and J 4 bases; bases outside gene matches: 7. This CDR3 spans 16 amino acids. The V gene's germline CDR1 is SGHRS and CDR2 YFSETQ. The CDR3 DNA follows: TGCGCCAGCAGCCTTACTAGCGGGAGGGCCCCAGAGACCCAGTACTTC. Its protein is CASSLTSGRAPETQYF.

The chain links TRBV5-6 to TRBJ2-2; possibly TRBD2 for D (7 bases). Germline CDR1 SGHDT, CDR2 YYEEEE. With 4 bases removed from V and 1 base from J, the gap between germline ends came to 17 bases. The CDR3 consists of 17 residues. CDR3 DNA sequence: TGTGCCAGCAGCCCCTTAGGGGGGGCTGGGAACACCGGGGAGCTGTTTTTT. Protein product: CASSPLGGAGNTGELFF.

This clonotype was seen repeatedly, ten times or more. This chain connects TRBV5-1 to TRBJ1-1; TRBD1 aligns across 7 bases. CDR1 is SGHRS and CDR2 is YFSETQ in the germline V gene. The CDR3 is 15 residues long. V lost 4 bases and J lost 2; bases outside the gene matches: 8. The CDR3 nucleotides are TGCGCCAGCAGCCTTTCCGGGACAGATAACACTGAAGCTTTCTTT. It translates to CASSLSGTDNTEAFF.

This clonotype was counted ten times or more. The chain joins TRBV20-1 to TRBJ1-3; D unresolved. This CDR3 is built from 11 residues. Germline V gene data show CDR1 as DFQATT and CDR2 as SNEGSKA (reference sequence). Trimming cost V 6 bases and J 7 bases, with 10 bases left between them. The CDR3 is CSAKDGNTIYF. DNA for the CDR3: TGCAGTGCCAAGGACGGGAACACCATATATTTT.

The sample holds a few counts of this clonotype. The chain carries TRBV4-1 and TRBJ2-1, with 8 bases fitting TRBD1. The V and J ends lost 6 bases and 9 bases, in that order; junction bases with no gene match: 7. Germline assignment: CDR1 MGHRA and CDR2 YSYEKL. The CDR3 is made up of 13 amino acids. The CDR3 is CASSKIQGVEQFF. As DNA, the CDR3 is TGCGCCAGCAGTAAAATACAGGGGGTTGAGCAGTTCTTC.

This chain connects TRBV7-3 to TRBJ2-1, with a possible D match to TRBD1 (6 bases). The CDR3 is 16 amino acids. The V gene lost 0 bases and the J gene lost 4 bases, with 13 bases spanning the gap. CDR1 is SGHTA, CDR2 FQGTGA, per germline. In DNA, the CDR3 is TGTGCCAGCAGCTTAACATTCGACAGGTTTTACAATGAGCAGTTCTTC. Protein product: CASSLTFDRFYNEQFF.

In its sample, this clonotype was seen many times. This sequence joins TRBV20-1 and TRBJ2-3; TRBD2 matches 12 bases. The junction had 6 bases not matched to a gene; V was cut back by 6 bases and J by 2 bases. The V gene's germline CDR1 is DFQATT and CDR2 SNEGSKA (reference sequence). The CDR3 sequence is 15 residues long. CDR3 protein: CSARTSGVVTDTQYF. CDR3 nucleotides: TGCAGTGCCAGGACTAGCGGGGTGGTCACAGATACGCAGTATTTT.

The V gene is TRBV5-5, the J gene TRBJ2-7, with D perhaps TRBD1 (6 bases). Trimming removed 4 bases at V and 0 bases at J, with 8 bases between. The CDR3 loop spans 13 amino acids. Germline CDR1 and CDR2: SGHKS and YYEKEE (reference sequence). CDR3 coding DNA: TGTGCCAGCAGCAGGACAGTCTCCTACGAGCAGTACGTC. It is translated as CASSRTVSYEQYV.

This chain joins TRBV7-9 and TRBJ1-1, with TRBD1 identical over 9 bases. CDR1 SEHNR and CDR2 FQNEAQ come from the germline V gene (reference sequence). CDR3 length equals 15 residues. The trim removed 5 bases at V and 5 bases at J, leaving 9 bases unmatched. CDR3 sequence: CASSLQTGGKTEAFF. The CDR3 region has the DNA TGTGCCAGCAGCCTCCAGACAGGGGGAAAGACTGAAGCTTTCTTT.

This clonotype was recorded a few times. The V call is TRBV28, the J call TRBJ1-4; D is unclear. The V and J ends lost 3 bases and 8 bases respectively, with 4 bases between them. This CDR3 comprises 11 residues. CDR1 and CDR2 from the germline V gene are MDHEN and SYDVKM. As DNA, the CDR3 is TGTGCCAGCAGTTTCTGGGAAAAACTGTTTTTT. This translates into CASSFWEKLFF.

This clonotype was observed a handful of times. The gene calls are TRBV24-1 and TRBJ2-7; TRBD1 matches 7 bases. This CDR3 has 13 residues. Germline V gives CDR1 KGHDR, CDR2 SFDVKD. The J segment lost 10 bases and the V segment lost 5 bases, leaving 10 bases of the junction unmatched. CDR3 residues: CATSVGKRDRQYF. The CDR3 nucleotides read TGTGCCACCAGTGTTGGGAAAAGGGACAGACAGTACTTC.

V is TRBV20-1 and J is TRBJ1-2, with 8 positions matching TRBD1. The trim removed 3 bases at V and 4 bases at J, leaving 4 bases unmatched. This CDR3 contains 13 residues. The germline gives CDR1 DFQATT, CDR2 SNEGSKA (reference sequence). In DNA, the CDR3 is TGCAGTGCTAGCACAGGGGGTGGCTATGGCTACACCTTC. Protein product: CSASTGGGYGYTF.